The T cell receptor beta chain under discussion was sequenced for a study of T cell changes during pregnancy in multiple sclerosis. Sequenced by immunoSEQ multiplex PCR; TCRdb stores in-frame clones only, minus some. The sample records around 100,000 clones, 92% being singletons. This specimen was peripheral blood, taken after pregnancy. The TCR comes from a female donor with multiple sclerosis, enrolled in a pregnancy study.

CDR3 region: CASSFLAGGRAETQYF. In DNA form, the CDR3 reads TGTGCCAGCAGTTTTCTAGCGGGGGGGCGGGCAGAGACCCAGTACTTC. V is TRBV6-5 and J is TRBJ2-5, with 12 bases matching TRBD2. The germline V gene has CDR1 MNHEY and CDR2 SVGAGI. V dropped 4 bases and J dropped 4; count of bases not matched to a gene: 7. The CDR3 length is 16 residues.